Shown below are 24 T cell receptor beta chains from a single sample sequenced in a study of cytomegalovirus exposure and HLA in healthy donors listed by TCRdb under 2017. Libraries were prepared through the immunoSEQ multiplex PCR assay. For the multiplex PCR, a mixture combining 60 forward primers for TCR Vbeta segments and 13 reverse primers for TCR Jbeta segments was used. The source is immuneACCESS, and TCRdb retained only in-frame sequences with V and J called. Part of the clones is not carried over; for the studies checked, unresolved V genes explain less than half of this, and the remainder is unexplained. The sample records 85,000 to 100,000 clones, 60% to 80% of which are singletons. 3.4% of the sample lies in the top ten. Sequenced input: PBMCs. All receptors derive from a man aged 35-49 years in good health and CMV-seronegative.

The DNA of the CDR3 is TGTGCCAGCAGTTACGAGGGTAGCGATAATTCACCCCTCCACTTT. Its translation is CASSYEGSDNSPLHF. The chain combines TRBV6-5 with TRBJ1-6; D unresolved. Germline CDR1 is MNHEY and CDR2 is SVGAGI. The length of the CDR3 is 15 residues. With 2 bases removed from V and 5 bases from J, the gap between germline ends came to 10 bases.

V gene TRBV5-1 combines with J gene TRBJ1-1, with a possible D match to TRBD1 (5 bases). Deletions cut 0 bases from V and 3 bases from J, with 9 bases between. CDR3 length equals 14 residues. The germline V gene has CDR1 SGHRS and CDR2 YFSETQ. The chain's CDR3 is CASSLEVRDTEAFF. Written as DNA, the CDR3 is TGCGCCAGCAGCTTGGAAGTCAGGGACACTGAAGCTTTCTTT.

This clone occurred a few times. The chain carries TRBV19 and TRBJ1-2; D uncertain. Germline V gene sequence: CDR1 LNHDA, CDR2 SQIVND (reference sequence). The germline V and J ends were trimmed by 5 bases and 4 bases, with 8 bases remaining between them. The CDR3 sequence is 12 residues long. The CDR3 nucleotides read TGTGCCAGTAGTCCCGGGATCTATGGCTACACCTTC. Translated: CASSPGIYGYTF.

The sample holds one count of this clone. This chain uses TRBV7-2 with TRBJ2-5; TRBD2 matches at 11 bases. In germline, CDR1 is SGHTA, CDR2 FQGNSA. This CDR3 comprises 15 residues. V lost 5 bases, J lost 4 bases, and 6 bases stayed unmatched. Here the CDR3 DNA reads TGTGCCAGCAGCATGACCGGGACTAGCGGAGAGACCCAGTACTTC. Translated: CASSMTGTSGETQYF.

This clone was observed a handful of times. The J gene is TRBJ1-2, the V gene TRBV7-6; D ambiguous. V was clipped by 11 bases and J by 5 bases, with 21 bases between them. Germline V gene data show CDR1 as SGHVS and CDR2 as FNYEAQ. The CDR3 is 14 amino acids. The CDR3 DNA sequence: TGTGCCGTCACCGCGGGAGGGCTCCCGTATGGCTACACCTTC. This sequence encodes CAVTAGGLPYGYTF. The full variable domain, its missing parts supplied by reference TRBV7-6 and TRBJ1-2, is GAGVSQSPRYKVTKRGQDVALRCDPISGHVSLYWYRQALGQGPEFLTYFNYEAQQDKSGLPNDRFSAERPEGSISTLTIQRTEQRDSAMYRCAVTAGGLPYGYTFGSGTRLTVV.

This chain uses TRBV13 with TRBJ2-7; D possibly corresponds to TRBD1 (5 bases). This CDR3 contains 15 residues. V lost 3 bases to trimming and J lost 1 base, with 13 bases between them. The V gene's germline CDR1 is PRHDT and CDR2 FYEKMQ (reference sequence). In DNA form, the CDR3 reads TGTGCCAGCAGCTTCACCAGGGTAGGGTCCTACGAGCAGTACTTC. This translates into CASSFTRVGSYEQYF.

This clone was seen a few times. The chain is built from TRBV5-4 and TRBJ2-5; TRBD2 matches 15 bases. The CDR3 extends over 16 amino acids. Trimming at V came to 4 bases and at J to 3 bases, leaving 4 bases not matched to a gene. Germline V lookup: CDR1 SGHNT, CDR2 YYREEE (reference sequence). This CDR3 is CASSQGLAGGEETQYF. In nucleotides, the CDR3 is TGTGCCAGCAGCCAGGGACTAGCGGGAGGTGAAGAGACCCAGTACTTC.

This clone occurred a few times. V usage is TRBV10-2 and J usage is TRBJ2-3; 11 positions agree with TRBD2. This CDR3 comprises 16 residues. Per the germline V gene, CDR1 is WSHSY and CDR2 is SAAADI. V dropped 6 bases and J dropped 4; count of bases not matched to a gene: 9. In nucleotides, the CDR3 is TGCGCCAGCAGGCAGATAGCGGGGGGGCGCGCAGATACGCAGTATTTT. This translates into CASRQIAGGRADTQYF.

The gene calls are TRBV27 and TRBJ2-5; 10 bases are a match to TRBD2. The assigned J gene may be wrong: the sequence end matches TRBJ2-7 better. The CDR3 sequence is 14 residues long. Germline assignment: CDR1 MNHEY and CDR2 SMNVEV (reference sequence). The CDR3 nucleotides are TGTGCCAGCAGTTTATCACTAGCGGGGTACGAGCAGTACTTC. Encoded protein: CASSLSLAGYEQYF.

The V gene is TRBV30, the J gene TRBJ2-3, with D tentatively TRBD2 (6 bases). V was trimmed by 0 bases and J by 6 bases, leaving 13 bases between them. CDR1 and CDR2 (germline): GTSNPN, SVGIG (reference sequence). The CDR3 covers 14 residues. CDR3 coding DNA: TGTGCCTGGAGTGTCGGCGGGGCTGGGGATACGCAGTATTTT. Protein product: CAWSVGGAGDTQYF.

In nucleotides, the CDR3 is TGTGCCAGCAGCCAATCAGGGGACAGGGTAAATCAGCCCCAGCATTTT. Translating it yields CASSQSGDRVNQPQHF. The genes are TRBV4-2 and TRBJ1-5; the match to TRBD1 covers 9 bases. CDR1 LGHNA and CDR2 YNFKEQ come from the germline V gene. CDR3 length: 16 residues. With V trimmed by 2 bases and J by 4 bases, 6 bases remained unmatched.

The chain couples TRBV6-5 to TRBJ2-7; perhaps TRBD1 as D (7 bases). This CDR3 comprises 15 residues. The V and J ends lost 7 bases and 3 bases respectively, with 19 bases between them. Germline lookup yields CDR1 MNHEY and CDR2 SVGAGI. DNA for the CDR3: TGTGCCAGCACTCCAGCGGGCAGGGGGAACTACGAGCAGTACTTC. Translated, it gives CASTPAGRGNYEQYF.

The rearrangement links TRBV7-6 to TRBJ2-1; possible D gene TRBD2, 6 bases. The V and J ends lost 2 bases and 3 bases respectively, with 11 bases between them. The CDR3 totals 15 residues. Germline lookup yields CDR1 SGHVS and CDR2 FNYEAQ. CDR3: CASSLSGVRYNEQFF. CDR3 coding DNA: TGTGCCAGCAGCTTATCGGGAGTCCGCTACAATGAGCAGTTCTTC.

The chain employs TRBV4-2 and TRBJ2-7; a possible D gene is TRBD1 (5 bases). Germline CDR1 reads LGHNA; CDR2 reads YNFKEQ. Trimming took 1 base from V and 1 from J, leaving 20 bases between them. This CDR3 region has 18 residues. The CDR3, as DNA: TGTGCCAGCAGCCAAGGAGATGGTGGGGCCTTGAGATCCTACGAGCAGTACTTC. It translates to CASSQGDGGALRSYEQYF.

This CDR3 reads CASSPTVNLLHGYTF. CDR3 DNA: TGTGCCAGCAGTCCTACGGTAAACCTATTGCATGGCTACACCTTC. V and J are TRBV2 and TRBJ1-2, with D unclear. CDR1 and CDR2 from the germline V gene are SNHLY and FYNNEI. The CDR3 runs 15 residues. V lost 5 bases, J lost 6 bases, and 19 bases lay in between. The full variable domain, completed using reference TRBV2 and TRBJ1-2, is EPEVTQTPSHQVTQMGQEVILRCVPISNHLYFYWYRQILGQKVEFLVSFYNNEISEKSEIFDDQFSVERPDGSNFTLKIRSTKLEDSAMYFCASSPTVNLLHGYTFGSGTRLTVV.

The chain uses TRBV5-1 and TRBJ2-2, with 9 bases aligning to TRBD2. Germline trimming cut 2 bases from V and 0 bases from J; bases unmatched to any gene: 11. The germline V gene encodes CDR1 SGHRS and CDR2 YFSETQ. This CDR3 spans 19 amino acids. CDR3 bases: TGCGCCAGCAGCTTAGTTCCAGCGGGGGGTGGCGCGAACACCGGGGAGCTGTTTTTT. This translates into CASSLVPAGGGANTGELFF.

The chain links TRBV7-8 to TRBJ2-7, with a weak D call TRBD2 (5 bases). The CDR3 is made up of 14 amino acids. CDR1 is SGHVS and CDR2 is FQNEAQ in the germline V gene. Deletions cut 3 bases from V and 6 bases from J, with 15 bases between. CDR3 sequence reads: CASSFPGRQSEQYF. CDR3 in DNA: TGTGCCAGCAGCTTCCCGGGAAGGCAGTCCGAGCAGTACTTC.

V gene TRBV6-1 combines with J gene TRBJ1-1; a possible D gene is TRBD1 (5 bases). Trimming shortened V by 2 bases and J by 1 base, and 5 bases separated the two germline ends. Germline CDR1 reads MNHNS; CDR2 reads SASEGT. There are 13 residues in the CDR3. For the CDR3, the DNA is TGTGCCAGCAGTGAACAGGGGAACACTGAAGCTTTCTTT. It is translated as CASSEQGNTEAFF.

The chain combines TRBV9 with TRBJ2-5, with D possibly being TRBD2 (6 bases). Trimming shortened V by 4 bases and J by 5 bases, and 9 bases separated the two germline ends. The CDR3 consists of 12 residues. Germline CDR1 is SGDLS and CDR2 is YYNGEE. The CDR3 loop reads CASSPGVETQYF. Written as DNA, the CDR3 is TGTGCCAGCAGCCCGGGGGTGGAGACCCAGTACTTC.

The V and J genes are TRBV7-2 and TRBJ2-1; 9 bases are shared with TRBD2. The CDR3 totals 14 residues. Unmatched junction bases numbered 9, after V lost 7 bases and J lost 8 bases. Germline assignment: CDR1 SGHTA and CDR2 FQGNSA. In DNA, the CDR3 is TGTGCCAGCAAACACCCGGGACTAGCCGATGAGCAGTTCTTC. Protein product: CASKHPGLADEQFF.

This clone was seen a few times. The V call is TRBV5-1, the J call TRBJ1-1; D call uncertain. Trimming took off 7 bases at V and 5 bases at J, with 18 bases between the two ends. Germline CDR1 reads SGHRS; CDR2 reads YFSETQ. This CDR3 has 14 residues. Written as DNA, the CDR3 is TGCGCCAGCTCCATTTCTGGGCCGGGGACTGAAGCTTTCTTT. This codes for CASSISGPGTEAFF. The full variable domain, completed using reference TRBV5-1 and TRBJ1-1, is KAGVTQTPRYLIKTRGQQVTLSCSPISGHRSVSWYQQTPGQGLQFLFEYFSETQRNKGNFPGRFSGRQFSNSRSEMNVSTLELGDSALYLCASSISGPGTEAFFGQGTRLTVV.

J is TRBJ1-1 and V is TRBV10-3; possible D gene TRBD1, 6 bases. The length of the CDR3 is 14 residues. The germline V gene has CDR1 ENHRY and CDR2 SYGVKD. V lost 0 bases, J lost 4 bases, and 9 bases lay in between. CDR3 sequence (DNA): TGTGCCATCAGTGAGTCAGGGGGTGGCACTGAAGCTTTCTTT. The encoded protein is CAISESGGGTEAFF.

The V gene is TRBV5-4, the J gene TRBJ1-6, with TRBD1 identical over 11 bases. Germline V gene sequence: CDR1 SGHNT, CDR2 YYREEE (reference sequence). This CDR3 region has 16 residues. Unmatched junction bases numbered 5, after V lost 4 bases and J lost 5 bases. Written as DNA, the CDR3 is TGTGCCAGCAGCAGGACAGGGGGCAATCATAATTCACCCCTCCACTTT. Translated, it gives CASSRTGGNHNSPLHF.

V is TRBV7-6 and J is TRBJ2-5; D is possibly TRBD1 (6 bases). The CDR3 length is 14 residues. V was cut by 5 bases and J by 5 bases, with 15 bases left in between. Per the germline V gene, CDR1 is SGHVS and CDR2 is FNYEAQ. CDR3 sequence reads: CASSTGTPGETQYF. The DNA of the CDR3 is TGTGCCAGCAGCACCGGGACACCGGGGGAGACCCAGTACTTC.